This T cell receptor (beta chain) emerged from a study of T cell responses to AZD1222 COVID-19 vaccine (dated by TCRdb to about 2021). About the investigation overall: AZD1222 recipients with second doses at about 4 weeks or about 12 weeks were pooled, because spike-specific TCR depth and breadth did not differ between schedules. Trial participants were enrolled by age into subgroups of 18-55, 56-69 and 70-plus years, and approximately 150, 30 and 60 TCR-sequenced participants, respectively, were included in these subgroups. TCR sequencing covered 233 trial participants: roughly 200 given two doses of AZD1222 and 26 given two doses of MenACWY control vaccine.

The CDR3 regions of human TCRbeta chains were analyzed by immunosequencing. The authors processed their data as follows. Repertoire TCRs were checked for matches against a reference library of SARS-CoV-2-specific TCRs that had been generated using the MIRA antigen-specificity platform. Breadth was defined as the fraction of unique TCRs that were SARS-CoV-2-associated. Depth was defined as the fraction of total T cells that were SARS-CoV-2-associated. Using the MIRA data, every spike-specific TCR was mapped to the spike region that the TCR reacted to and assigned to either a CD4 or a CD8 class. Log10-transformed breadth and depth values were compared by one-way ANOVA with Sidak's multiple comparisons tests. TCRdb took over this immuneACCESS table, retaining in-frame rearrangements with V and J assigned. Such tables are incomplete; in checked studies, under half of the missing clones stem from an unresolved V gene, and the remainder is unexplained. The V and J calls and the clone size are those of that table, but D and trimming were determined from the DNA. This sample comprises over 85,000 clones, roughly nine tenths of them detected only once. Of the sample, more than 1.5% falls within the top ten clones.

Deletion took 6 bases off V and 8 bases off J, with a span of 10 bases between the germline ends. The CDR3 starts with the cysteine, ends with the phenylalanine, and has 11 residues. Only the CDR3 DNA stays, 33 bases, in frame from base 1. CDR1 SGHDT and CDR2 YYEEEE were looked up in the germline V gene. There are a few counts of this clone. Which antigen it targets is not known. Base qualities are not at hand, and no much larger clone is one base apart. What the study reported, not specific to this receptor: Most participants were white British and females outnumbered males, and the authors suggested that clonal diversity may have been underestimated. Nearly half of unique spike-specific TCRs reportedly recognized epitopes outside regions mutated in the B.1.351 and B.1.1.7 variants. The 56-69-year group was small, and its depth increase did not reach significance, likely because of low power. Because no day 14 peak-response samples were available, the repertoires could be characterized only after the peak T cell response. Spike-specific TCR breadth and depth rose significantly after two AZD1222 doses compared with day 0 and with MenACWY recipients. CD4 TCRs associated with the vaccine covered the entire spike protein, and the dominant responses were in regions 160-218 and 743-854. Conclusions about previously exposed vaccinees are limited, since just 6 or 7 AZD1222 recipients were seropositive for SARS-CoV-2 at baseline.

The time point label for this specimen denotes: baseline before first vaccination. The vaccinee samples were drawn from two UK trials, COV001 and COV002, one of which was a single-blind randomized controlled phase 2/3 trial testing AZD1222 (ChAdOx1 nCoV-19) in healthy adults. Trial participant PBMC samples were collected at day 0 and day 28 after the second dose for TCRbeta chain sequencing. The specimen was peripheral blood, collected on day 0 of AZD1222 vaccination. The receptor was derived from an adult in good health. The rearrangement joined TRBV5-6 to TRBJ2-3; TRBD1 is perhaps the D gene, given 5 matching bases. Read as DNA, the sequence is TGTGCCAGCAACTGGGGCGGTACGCAGTATTTT. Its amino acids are CASNWGGTQYF.